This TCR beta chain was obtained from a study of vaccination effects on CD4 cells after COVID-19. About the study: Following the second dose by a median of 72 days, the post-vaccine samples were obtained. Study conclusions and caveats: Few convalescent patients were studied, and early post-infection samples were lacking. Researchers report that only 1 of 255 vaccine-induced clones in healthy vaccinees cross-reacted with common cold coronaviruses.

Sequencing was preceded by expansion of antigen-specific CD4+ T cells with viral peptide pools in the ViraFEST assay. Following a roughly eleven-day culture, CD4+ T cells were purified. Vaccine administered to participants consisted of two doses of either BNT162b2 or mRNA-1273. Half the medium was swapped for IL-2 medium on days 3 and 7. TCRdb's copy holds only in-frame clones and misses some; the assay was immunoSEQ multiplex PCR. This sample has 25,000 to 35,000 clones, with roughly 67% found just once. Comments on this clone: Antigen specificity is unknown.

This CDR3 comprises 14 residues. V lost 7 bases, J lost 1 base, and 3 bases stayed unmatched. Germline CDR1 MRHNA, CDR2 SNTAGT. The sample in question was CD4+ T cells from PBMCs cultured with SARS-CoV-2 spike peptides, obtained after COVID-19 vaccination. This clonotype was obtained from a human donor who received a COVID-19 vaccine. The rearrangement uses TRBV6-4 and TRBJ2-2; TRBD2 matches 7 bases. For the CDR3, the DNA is TGTGCCAGCAAGCGGGGCCTGAACACCGGGGAGCTGTTTTTT. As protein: CASKRGLNTGELFF.